This TCR beta chain was observed in a study of blood T cell repertoires in COVID-19. On the study more broadly: Whether acute or convalescent, the COVID-19 samples came from the United States, Italy and Spain. T cells, B-cell-depleted T cells, or PBMCs supplied cDNA or gDNA.

Authors' processing steps: Amplification with reference gene primers provided the estimates of nucleated cell counts. Some clones are missing from TCRdb's copy, which holds only in-frame ones; the method was immunoSEQ multiplex PCR. V and J calls plus clone size are reproduced from that table; the DNA served to infer D and trimming. The profile shows approximately 97,000 clones, approximately 84% of them singletons. The CDR3 is made up of 15 amino acids. Between the trimmed V and J ends, which lost 4 bases and 0 bases, there was a span of 10 bases. From germline, CDR1 is SGHNT and CDR2 YYREEE (reference sequence).

The sequenced material came from peripheral blood. The TCR was taken from a man between 40 and 49 years old with active or convalescent COVID-19. This chain joins TRBV5-4 and TRBJ1-4, with D unclear. CDR3 nucleotide sequence: TGTGCCAGCAGCCGGGGTGGTGCAACTAATGAAAAACTGTTTTTT. Translating gives CASSRGGATNEKLFF.